One and the same sample provided the 15 T cell receptor beta chains below, sequenced in a study of shared clonotypes between healthy human individuals. TCRdb's table, derived via immunoSEQ multiplex PCR, lists solely in-frame clones and lacks some. The sample lists about 770,000 clones; approximately 72% were seen once. Source material: memory CD4+ T cells sorted from blood. Subset here: CD45RA-negative fraction. These receptors were collected from a woman aged 30 to 39 in good health.

Worth noting for this clone: The identical CDR3 is also encoded by other nucleotide sequences in the sample. The rearrangement links TRBV20-1 to TRBJ2-7, with a weak D call TRBD1 (5 bases). The V end was cut by 5 bases, the J end by 3 bases, with 8 bases between. The CDR3 covers 11 residues. Germline assignment: CDR1 DFQATT and CDR2 SNEGSKA (reference sequence). The CDR3 sequence: CSAPDSYEQYF. The CDR3 bases are TGCAGTGCTCCTGACAGCTACGAGCAGTACTTC.

This clone came up many times. The chain carries TRBV9 and TRBJ2-7; D might be TRBD1 or TRBD2, each matching 5 bases. The V end was cut by 3 bases, the J end by 6 bases, with 16 bases between. Germline V gene data show CDR1 as SGDLS and CDR2 as YYNGEE. CDR3 length: 14 residues. The chain's CDR3 is CASSERDPAIEQYF. Here the CDR3 DNA reads TGTGCCAGCAGCGAACGGGACCCCGCTATCGAGCAGTACTTC.

This chain joins TRBV10-2 and TRBJ2-3; 10 bases line up with TRBD2. Germline assignment: CDR1 WSHSY and CDR2 SAAADI. The CDR3 is 14 amino acids. The J segment lost 5 bases and the V segment lost 6 bases, leaving 5 bases of the junction unmatched. DNA for the CDR3: TGCGCCAGCAGAACTAGCGGGGCAGAAGATACGCAGTATTTT. This gives the protein CASRTSGAEDTQYF.

There are many counts of this clone. The genes are TRBV7-9 and TRBJ1-1; perhaps TRBD1 as D (5 bases). The V and J ends lost 0 bases and 8 bases respectively, with 10 bases between them. Germline lookup yields CDR1 SEHNR and CDR2 FQNEAQ (reference sequence). The CDR3 runs 13 residues. The DNA for the CDR3 is TGTGCCAGCAGCTTAGCCGGGACGGCCGAAGCTTTCTTT. As protein: CASSLAGTAEAFF.

The chain couples TRBV23-1 to TRBJ2-7, with D maybe TRBD1 (6 bases). TRBV23-1 is treated as an ORF (open reading frame) with a function not yet certain. The V and J ends lost 3 bases and 3 bases respectively, with 21 bases between them. The CDR3 loop spans 17 amino acids. CDR3 DNA sequence: TGCGCCAGCAGTCAGACTTCTGGATGTAGAGGGGGCTACGAGCAGTACTTC. Translating it yields CASSQTSGCRGGYEQYF.

This chain joins TRBV2 and TRBJ2-2; D gene unclear. Germline CDR1 reads SNHLY; CDR2 reads FYNNEI. The length of the CDR3 is 14 residues. V dropped 3 bases and J dropped 1 base, with 6 bases sitting between them. The CDR3 spells CASSEGLNTGELFF. CDR3 DNA: TGTGCCAGCAGTGAGGGCTTGAACACCGGGGAGCTGTTTTTT.

The chain recombines TRBV5-4 with TRBJ1-1, with D unresolved. Trimming shortened V by 3 bases and J by 7 bases, and 10 bases separated the two germline ends. This CDR3 is 12 amino acids long. Germline CDR1 reads SGHNT; CDR2 reads YYREEE (reference sequence). Written as DNA, the CDR3 is TGTGCCAGCAGCTCCATTACGTTTGAAGCTTTCTTT. It encodes CASSSITFEAFF.

At least ten counts were recorded for this clone. CDR3 region: CASSATGLQPPEQYF. CDR3 DNA sequence: TGTGCCAGCAGTGCTACGGGACTACAGCCCCCCGAGCAGTACTTC. The J gene is TRBJ2-7, the V gene TRBV25-1, with 7 bases lining up with TRBD2. The CDR3 loop spans 15 amino acids. Germline trimming cut 4 bases from V and 6 bases from J; bases unmatched to any gene: 12. Germline-derived CDR1 and CDR2 are MGHDK and SYGVNS.

Turning to this clone: At the DNA level, this CDR3 is encoded by other sequences in the same sample as well. V and J are TRBV30 and TRBJ2-5; D is ambiguous. The CDR3 totals 13 residues. V gave up 3 bases and J gave up 1 base, with 9 bases separating them. Germline lookup yields CDR1 GTSNPN and CDR2 SVGIG (reference sequence). This chain's CDR3 is CAWRPGSQETQYF. CDR3 sequence (DNA): TGTGCCTGGAGACCCGGGTCCCAAGAGACCCAGTACTTC.

This clone occurred a few times. The V call is TRBV13, the J call TRBJ1-1; D is uncertain. Trimming left V 5 bases short and J 1 base short, with 11 bases between. The CDR3 runs to 14 residues. Germline values: CDR1 PRHDT, CDR2 FYEKMQ (reference sequence). The DNA for the CDR3 is TGTGCCAGCAGCATCTTAACGGAGAACACTGAAGCTTTCTTT. Protein product: CASSILTENTEAFF.

This clone turned up a few times. The chain combines TRBV4-1 with TRBJ1-2, with D tentatively TRBD1 (5 bases). The ends were cut back, 0 bases at V and 8 bases at J, with 13 bases in the middle. This CDR3 region has 14 residues. CDR1 is MGHRA, CDR2 YSYEKL, per germline. The CDR3 is CASSQDLGVLGYTF. CDR3 DNA: TGCGCCAGCAGCCAAGATCTGGGGGTCTTGGGCTACACCTTC.

The table lists this clone with a count of one. The chain couples TRBV6-5 to TRBJ2-7; possible D gene TRBD2, 7 bases. Trimming cost V 2 bases and J 0 bases, with 11 bases left between them. The CDR3 covers 15 residues. Per germline, CDR1 MNHEY and CDR2 SVGAGI. The CDR3 sequence is CASSYEGGGSYEQYF. The CDR3 bases are TGTGCCAGCAGTTACGAGGGGGGGGGCTCCTACGAGCAGTACTTC.

The J gene is TRBJ2-3, the V gene TRBV10-2, with TRBD2 matching 7 bases. Germline loops: CDR1 WSHSY, CDR2 SAAADI. V lost 6 bases and J lost 4; bases outside the gene matches: 7. This CDR3 is 14 amino acids long. CDR3 in amino acids: CASRVLAGADTQYF. Here the CDR3 DNA reads TGCGCCAGCAGGGTTCTGGCGGGAGCAGATACGCAGTATTTT.

The chain couples TRBV5-1 to TRBJ1-5; possible D gene TRBD1, 5 bases. Between the trimmed V and J ends, which lost 2 bases and 1 base, there was a span of 10 bases. Per the germline V gene, CDR1 is SGHRS and CDR2 is YFSETQ. This CDR3 has 15 residues. The CDR3 DNA follows: TGCGCCAGCAGCTTTCAGGGTGGAAGCAATCAGCCCCAGCATTTT. This encodes CASSFQGGSNQPQHF. The full variable domain, completed using reference TRBV5-1 and TRBJ1-5, is KAGVTQTPRYLIKTRGQQVTLSCSPISGHRSVSWYQQTPGQGLQFLFEYFSETQRNKGNFPGRFSGRQFSNSRSEMNVSTLELGDSALYLCASSFQGGSNQPQHFGDGTRLSIL.

V gene TRBV27 combines with J gene TRBJ2-1, with unresolved D. Germline CDR1 is MNHEY and CDR2 is SMNVEV (reference sequence). The germline V and J ends were trimmed by 5 bases and 3 bases, with 11 bases remaining between them. The CDR3 totals 14 residues. The CDR3 reads CASSPIQFYNEQFF. The CDR3 bases are TGTGCCAGCAGTCCGATCCAATTCTACAATGAGCAGTTCTTC.